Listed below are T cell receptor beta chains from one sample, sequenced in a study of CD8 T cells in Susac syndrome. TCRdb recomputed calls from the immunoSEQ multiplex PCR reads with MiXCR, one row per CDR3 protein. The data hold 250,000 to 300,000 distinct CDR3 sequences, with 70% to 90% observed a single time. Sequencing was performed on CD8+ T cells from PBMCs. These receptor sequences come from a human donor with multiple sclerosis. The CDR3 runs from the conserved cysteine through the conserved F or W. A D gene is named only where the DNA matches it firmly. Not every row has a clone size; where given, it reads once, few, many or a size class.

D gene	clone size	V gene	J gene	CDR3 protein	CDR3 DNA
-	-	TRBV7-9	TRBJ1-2	CASIPPWGFGYTF	TGTGCCAGCATCCCACCATGGGGTTTTGGCTACACCTTC
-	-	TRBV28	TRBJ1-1	CASSLLVGTEAFF	TGTGCCAGCAGTTTGCTTGTGGGAACTGAAGCTTTCTTT
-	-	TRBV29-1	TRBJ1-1	CSVEGKILNTEAFF	TGCAGCGTTGAAGGGAAGATCTTGAACACTGAAGCTTTCTTT
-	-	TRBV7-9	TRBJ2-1	CASSLTGRPDDYNEQFF	TGTGCCAGCAGCTTAACCGGCAGACCCGACGACTACAATGAGCAGTTCTTC
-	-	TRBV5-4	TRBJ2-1	CASSSPSESYNEQFF	TGTGCCAGCAGCTCCCCTAGCGAGTCCTACAATGAGCAGTTCTTC
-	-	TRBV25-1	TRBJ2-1	CASSETSIEQFF	TGTGCCAGCAGTGAAACTAGCATTGAGCAGTTCTTC
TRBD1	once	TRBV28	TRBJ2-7	CASITGTGIYEQYF	TGTGCCAGCATCACCGGGACAGGGATTTACGAGCAGTACTTC
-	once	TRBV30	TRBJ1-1	CARSVSSGFGNTEAFF	TGTGCCAGGAGTGTCTCTAGTGGGTTTGGAAACACTGAAGCTTTCTTT
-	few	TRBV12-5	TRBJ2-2	CASGLNTGVTGELFF	TGTGCTAGTGGCCTAAATACAGGAGTCACCGGGGAGCTGTTTTTT
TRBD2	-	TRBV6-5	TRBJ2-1	CASSYPDPRLAGGPGNEQFF	TGTGCCAGCAGTTACCCCGACCCGAGACTAGCGGGAGGGCCGGGCAATGAGCAGTTCTTC
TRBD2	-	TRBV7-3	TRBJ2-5	CASSFSAGGRGETQYF	TGTGCCAGCAGCTTCTCTGCGGGAGGGCGAGGAGAGACCCAGTACTTC
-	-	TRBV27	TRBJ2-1	CASRADFDNEQFF	TGTGCCAGCAGGGCCGACTTCGACAATGAGCAGTTCTTC
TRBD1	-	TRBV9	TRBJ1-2	CASSAGAGGAYGYTF	TGTGCCAGCAGCGCCGGTGCAGGGGGCGCCTATGGCTACACCTTC
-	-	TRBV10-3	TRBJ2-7	CAISEPTHITTYEQYF	TGTGCCATCAGTGAGCCTACACACATAACCACGTACGAGCAGTACTTC
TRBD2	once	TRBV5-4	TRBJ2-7	CASSLAIAGNEQYF	TGTGCCAGCAGCTTGGCGATAGCGGGAAACGAGCAGTACTTC
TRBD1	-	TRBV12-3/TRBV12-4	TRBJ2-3	CASSSGQDPHLTDTQYF	TGTGCCAGCAGTTCCGGACAGGACCCTCACCTCACAGATACGCAGTATTTT
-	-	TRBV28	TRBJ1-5	CASSSVSSNQPQHF	TGTGCCAGCAGCTCCGTGAGTAGCAATCAGCCCCAGCATTTT
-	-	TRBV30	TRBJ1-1	CAWSLNTEAFF	TGTGCCTGGAGCTTGAACACTGAAGCTTTCTTT
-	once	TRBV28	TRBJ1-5	CASSLFGRDQPQHF	TGTGCCAGCAGTTTATTCGGCAGGGATCAGCCCCAGCATTTT
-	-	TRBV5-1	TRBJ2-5	CASSEEHGQETQYF	TGCGCCAGCAGCGAGGAGCACGGACAAGAGACCCAGTACTTC
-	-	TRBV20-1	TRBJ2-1	CSARDLVGQFF	TGCAGTGCTAGGGATCTTGTAGGGCAGTTCTTC
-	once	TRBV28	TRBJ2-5	CASSWTDQETQYF	TGTGCCAGCAGTTGGACAGACCAAGAGACCCAGTACTTC
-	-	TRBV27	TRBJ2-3	CASSLHADTQYF	TGTGCCAGCAGTTTACACGCAGATACGCAGTATTTT
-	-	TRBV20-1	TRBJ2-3	CSARVRGGDTQYF	TGCAGTGCTCGAGTAAGGGGGGGGGATACGCAGTATTTT
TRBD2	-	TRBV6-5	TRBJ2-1	CASRYSGMAYNEQFF	TGTGCCAGCAGATACAGCGGGATGGCGTACAATGAGCAGTTCTTC
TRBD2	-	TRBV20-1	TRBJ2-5	CSAIAGGPLETQYF	TGCAGTGCAATAGCGGGAGGGCCCTTGGAGACCCAGTACTTC
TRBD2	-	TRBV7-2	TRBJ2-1	CASSLGEPGLAVYEQFF	TGTGCCAGCAGCTTAGGAGAACCGGGACTAGCGGTGTATGAGCAGTTCTTC
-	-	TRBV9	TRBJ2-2	CASSAGRSGELFF	TGTGCCAGCAGCGCCGGACGATCCGGGGAGCTGTTTTTT
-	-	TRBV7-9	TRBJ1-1	CASSWDGLNTEAFF	TGTGCCAGCAGCTGGGACGGCTTGAACACTGAAGCTTTCTTT
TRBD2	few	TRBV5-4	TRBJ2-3	CASSLGLVQDTQYF	TGTGCCAGCAGCCTCGGACTAGTACAAGATACGCAGTATTTT
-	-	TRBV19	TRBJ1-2	CATRDHRNYGYTF	TGTGCCACCCGAGACCACCGGAACTATGGCTACACCTTC
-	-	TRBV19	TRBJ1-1	CASSIDLETLNTEAFF	TGTGCCAGTAGTATAGATCTGGAGACACTGAACACTGAAGCTTTCTTT
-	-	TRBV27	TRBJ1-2	CASSLSTPANYGYTF	TGTGCCAGCAGTTTATCGACCCCAGCTAACTATGGCTACACCTTC
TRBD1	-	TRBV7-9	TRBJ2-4	CASSNNRGLAKNIQYF	TGTGCCAGCAGCAATAACAGGGGCCTAGCCAAAAACATTCAGTACTTC
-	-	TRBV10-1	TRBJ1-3	CASSPQRRGNTIYF	TGCGCCAGCAGCCCCCAACGGCGCGGAAACACCATATATTTT
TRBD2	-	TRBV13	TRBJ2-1	CASSFRGRFSDNEQFF	TGTGCCAGCAGCTTCCGCGGGAGGTTTTCAGACAATGAGCAGTTCTTC
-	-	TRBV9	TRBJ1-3	CASSVDGSGAIYF	TGTGCCAGCAGCGTAGATGGCAGTGGTGCCATATATTTT
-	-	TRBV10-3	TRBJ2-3	CAIRIGKDTQYF	TGTGCCATCCGAATAGGGAAAGATACGCAGTATTTT
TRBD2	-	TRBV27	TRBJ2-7	CASSSTTSGTPYEQYF	TGTGCCAGCAGTTCCACGACTAGCGGGACCCCTTACGAGCAGTACTTC
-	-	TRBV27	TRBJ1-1	CASSSYKGGTEAFF	TGTGCCAGCAGTTCTTACAAGGGGGGGACTGAAGCTTTCTTT
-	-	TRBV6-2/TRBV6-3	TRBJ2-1	CASIDPFDNEQFF	TGTGCCAGCATCGACCCCTTCGACAATGAGCAGTTCTTC
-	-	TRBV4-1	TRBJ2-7	CASSQVHGPEQYF	TGCGCCAGCAGCCAAGTACACGGCCCCGAGCAGTACTTC
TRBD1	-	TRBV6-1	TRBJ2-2	CASSPPDRVRTGELFF	TGTGCCAGCAGTCCCCCGGACAGGGTGAGGACCGGGGAGCTGTTTTTT
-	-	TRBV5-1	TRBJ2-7	CASSFQVLSYEQYF	TGCGCCAGCAGCTTTCAGGTACTCTCCTACGAGCAGTACTTC
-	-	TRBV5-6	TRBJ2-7	CASSLGVRTYEQYF	TGTGCCAGCAGCTTGGGGGTGCGGACCTACGAGCAGTACTTC
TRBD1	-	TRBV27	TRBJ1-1	CASRKTGGRTEAFF	TGTGCCAGCAGGAAGACAGGGGGTAGGACTGAAGCTTTCTTT
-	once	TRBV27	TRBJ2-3	CASSLATTSTDTQYF	TGTGCCAGCAGTTTAGCGACCACTAGCACAGATACGCAGTATTTT
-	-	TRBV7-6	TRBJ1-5	CASSPRPGPFSNQPQHF	TGTGCCAGCAGCCCTCGGCCGGGGCCCTTCAGCAATCAGCCCCAGCATTTT
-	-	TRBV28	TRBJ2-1	CASSLNPGGEQFF	TGTGCCAGCAGTTTAAATCCCGGGGGTGAGCAGTTCTTC
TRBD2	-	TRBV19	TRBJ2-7	CATTAGEASYEQYF	TGTGCCACCACAGCGGGGGAAGCCTCCTACGAGCAGTACTTC
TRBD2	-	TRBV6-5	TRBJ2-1	CASTHRGAYNEQFF	TGTGCCAGCACACACCGGGGGGCCTACAATGAGCAGTTCTTC
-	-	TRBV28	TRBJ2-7	CASSSFRNRLTYEQYF	TGTGCCAGCAGTAGCTTTCGTAACAGGCTAACCTACGAGCAGTACTTC
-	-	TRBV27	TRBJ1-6	CASSAPTSYNSPLHF	TGTGCCAGCAGTGCCCCGACCTCCTATAATTCACCCCTCCACTTT
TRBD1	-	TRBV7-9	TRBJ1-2	CASSRGQGRMGGYTF	TGTGCCAGCAGCCGCGGACAGGGACGAATGGGTGGCTACACCTTC
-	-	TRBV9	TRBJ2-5	CASSVVHQETQYF	TGTGCCAGCAGCGTAGTTCACCAAGAGACCCAGTACTTC
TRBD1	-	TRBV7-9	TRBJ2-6	CASSSTGGPNVLTF	TGTGCCAGCAGCTCTACAGGGGGCCCTAACGTCCTGACTTTC
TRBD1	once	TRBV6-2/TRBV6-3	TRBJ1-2	CASTGQGRNGYTF	TGTGCCAGCACCGGACAGGGGCGGAATGGCTACACCTTC
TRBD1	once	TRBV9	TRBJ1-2	CASSVSRQGGTGYTF	TGTGCCAGCAGCGTATCCCGACAGGGAGGAACTGGCTACACCTTC